The 8 T cell receptor beta chains given below trace back to one sample, sequenced in a study of PD-L1 blockade in urothelial cancer. Sequencing used immunoSEQ multiplex PCR; TCRdb keeps in-frame clones, though not all of them. The table shows some 79,000 clones, with around 80% occurring only once. Sequences were derived from PBMCs, sampled around atezolizumab (anti-PD-L1) treatment. These receptors all come from a man aged 70 or older with urothelial cancer.

The gene calls are TRBV7-3 and TRBJ2-3; tentatively, D is TRBD1 (5 bases). V lost 5 bases to trimming and J lost 5 bases, with 20 bases between them. The CDR3 extends over 16 amino acids. Germline assignment: CDR1 SGHTA and CDR2 FQGTGA. The CDR3 spells CASSPSRGIWVDTQYF. The CDR3 DNA reads as TGTGCCAGCAGCCCAAGTAGGGGTATATGGGTAGATACGCAGTATTTT.

The chain employs TRBV27 and TRBJ1-1; D ambiguous. This CDR3 comprises 13 residues. Trimming removed 6 bases at V and 2 bases at J, with 10 bases between. Per germline, CDR1 MNHEY and CDR2 SMNVEV (reference sequence). The CDR3 nucleotides read TGTGCCAGCAGGGCGACATTAAACACTGAAGCTTTCTTT. The encoded protein is CASRATLNTEAFF.

The chain recombines TRBV5-1 with TRBJ2-7; 8 bases are a match to TRBD1. This CDR3 spans 14 amino acids. The V and J ends lost 2 bases and 6 bases, in that order; junction bases with no gene match: 7. CDR1 is SGHRS, CDR2 YFSETQ, per germline. DNA of the CDR3: TGCGCCAGCAGCTTCGAGACAGGGGCCCTCGAGCAGTACTTC. This sequence encodes CASSFETGALEQYF.

This clone was recorded only once. This rearrangement joins TRBV27 to TRBJ1-1, with TRBD1 matching over 10 bases. Per germline, CDR1 MNHEY and CDR2 SMNVEV (reference sequence). The CDR3 contains 15 residues. The junction had 8 bases not matched to a gene; V was cut back by 6 bases and J by 4 bases. CDR3 in amino acids: CASRDFGTGATEAFF. CDR3 DNA sequence: TGTGCCAGCAGGGATTTTGGGACAGGGGCCACTGAAGCTTTCTTT.

The chain has TRBV29-1 and TRBJ2-7; 8 nucleotides line up with TRBD1. The germline gives CDR1 SQVTM, CDR2 ANQGSEA. Unmatched junction bases numbered 9, after V lost 7 bases and J lost 4 bases. The CDR3 extends over 13 amino acids. In DNA, the CDR3 is TGCAGCGCTGGTCCAGGGGGCGGATACGAGCAGTACTTC. This translates into CSAGPGGGYEQYF.

This chain uses TRBV25-1 with TRBJ1-2; the match to TRBD1 covers 9 bases. Germline CDR1 is MGHDK and CDR2 is SYGVNS. Trimming at V came to 1 base and at J to 4 bases, leaving 4 bases not matched to a gene. The CDR3 sequence is 15 residues long. CDR3 bases: TGTGCCAGCAGTGAATGGACAGGGGATACCTATGGCTACACCTTC. Translated: CASSEWTGDTYGYTF.

The chain combines TRBV5-8 with TRBJ2-7, with a possible D match to TRBD1 (5 bases). The V gene's germline CDR1 is SGHTS and CDR2 YDEGEE. The ends were cut back, 3 bases at V and 1 base at J, with 11 bases in the middle. The CDR3 spans 14 residues. The CDR3 region has the DNA TGTGCCAGCAGCTCCTCGACAGCTTCCTACGAGCAGTACTTC. Residues: CASSSSTASYEQYF.

V and J are TRBV7-3 and TRBJ2-3, with D possibly being TRBD1 (6 bases). V was pared by 4 bases and J by 5 bases, with 19 bases between. From germline, CDR1 is SGHTA and CDR2 FQGTGA. This CDR3 is built from 16 residues. CDR3 loop: CASSSGSRGLGDTQYF. Written as DNA, the CDR3 is TGTGCCAGCAGCTCCGGGTCCAGGGGTCTTGGAGATACGCAGTATTTT.